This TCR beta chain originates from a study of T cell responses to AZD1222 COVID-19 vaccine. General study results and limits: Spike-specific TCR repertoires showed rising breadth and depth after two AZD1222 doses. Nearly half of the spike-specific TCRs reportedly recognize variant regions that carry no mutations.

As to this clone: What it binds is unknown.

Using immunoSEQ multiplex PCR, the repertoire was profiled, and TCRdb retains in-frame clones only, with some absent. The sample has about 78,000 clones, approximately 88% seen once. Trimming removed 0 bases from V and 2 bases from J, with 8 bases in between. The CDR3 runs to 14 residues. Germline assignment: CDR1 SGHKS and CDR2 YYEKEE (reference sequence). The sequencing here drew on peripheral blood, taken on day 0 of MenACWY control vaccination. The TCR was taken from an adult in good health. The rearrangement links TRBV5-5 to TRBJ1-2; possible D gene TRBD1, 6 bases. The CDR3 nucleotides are TGTGCCAGCAGCTTGGGGACAGTAAACTATGGCTACACCTTC. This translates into CASSLGTVNYGYTF.